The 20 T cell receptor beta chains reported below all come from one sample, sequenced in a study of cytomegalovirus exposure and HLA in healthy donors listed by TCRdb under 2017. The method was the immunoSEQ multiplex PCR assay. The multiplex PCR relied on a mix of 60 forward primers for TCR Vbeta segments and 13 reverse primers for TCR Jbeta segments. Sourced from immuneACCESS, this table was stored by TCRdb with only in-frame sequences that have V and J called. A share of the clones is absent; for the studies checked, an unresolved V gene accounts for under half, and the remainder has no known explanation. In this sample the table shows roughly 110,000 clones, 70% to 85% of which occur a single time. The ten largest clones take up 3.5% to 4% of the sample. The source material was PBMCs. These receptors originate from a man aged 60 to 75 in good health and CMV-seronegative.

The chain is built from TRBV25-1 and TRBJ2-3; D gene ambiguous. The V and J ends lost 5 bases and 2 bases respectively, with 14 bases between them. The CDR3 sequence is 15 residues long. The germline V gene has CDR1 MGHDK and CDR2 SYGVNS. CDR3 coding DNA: TGTGCCAGCAGTCCCCTTACCGGGTTCACAGATACGCAGTATTTT. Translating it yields CASSPLTGFTDTQYF. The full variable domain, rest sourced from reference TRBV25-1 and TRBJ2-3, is EADIYQTPRYLVIGTGKKITLECSQTMGHDKMYWYQQDPGMELHLIHYSYGVNSTEKGDLSSESTVSRIRTEHFPLTLESARPSHTSQYLCASSPLTGFTDTQYFGPGTRLTVL.

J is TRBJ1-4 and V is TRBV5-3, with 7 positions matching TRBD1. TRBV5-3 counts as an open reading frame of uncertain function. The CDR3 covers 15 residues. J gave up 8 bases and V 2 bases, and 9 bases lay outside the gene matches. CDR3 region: CARSFTGVGWEKLFF. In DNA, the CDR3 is TGTGCCAGAAGCTTTACAGGGGTGGGATGGGAAAAACTGTTTTTT.

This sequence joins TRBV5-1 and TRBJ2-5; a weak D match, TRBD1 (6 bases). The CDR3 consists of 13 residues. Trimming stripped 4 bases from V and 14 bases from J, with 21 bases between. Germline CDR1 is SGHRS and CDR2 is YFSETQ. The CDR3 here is CASSETIQGNTYF. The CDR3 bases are TGCGCCAGCAGCGAAACAATACAGGGTAACACATACTTC.

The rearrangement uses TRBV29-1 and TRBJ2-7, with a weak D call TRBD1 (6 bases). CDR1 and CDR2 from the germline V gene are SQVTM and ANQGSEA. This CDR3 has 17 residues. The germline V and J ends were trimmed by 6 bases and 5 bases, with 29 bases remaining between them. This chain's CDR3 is CSVAAVSKDLTGNEQYF. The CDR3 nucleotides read TGCAGCGTCGCCGCGGTCTCTAAGGATCTGACAGGTAACGAGCAGTACTTC.

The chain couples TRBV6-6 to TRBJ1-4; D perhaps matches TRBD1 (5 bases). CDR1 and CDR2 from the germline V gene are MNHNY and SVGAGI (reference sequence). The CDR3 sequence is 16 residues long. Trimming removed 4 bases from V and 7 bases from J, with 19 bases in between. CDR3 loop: CASSSWVQARGEKLFF. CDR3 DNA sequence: TGTGCCAGCAGTTCGTGGGTACAGGCGAGAGGTGAAAAACTGTTTTTT.

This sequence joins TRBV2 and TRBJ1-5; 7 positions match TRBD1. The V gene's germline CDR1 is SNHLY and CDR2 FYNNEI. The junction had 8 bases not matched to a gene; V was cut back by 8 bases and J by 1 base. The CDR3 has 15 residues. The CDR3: CASGPQGLSNQPQHF. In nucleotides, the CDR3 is TGTGCCAGCGGCCCACAGGGGTTAAGCAATCAGCCCCAGCATTTT.

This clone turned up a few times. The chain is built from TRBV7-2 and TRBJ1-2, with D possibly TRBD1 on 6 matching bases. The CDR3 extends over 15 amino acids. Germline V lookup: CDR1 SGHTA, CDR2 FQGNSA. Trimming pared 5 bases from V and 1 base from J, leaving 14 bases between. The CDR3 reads CASSHGTKNNYGYTF. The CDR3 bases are TGTGCCAGCAGCCATGGGACAAAAAATAACTATGGCTACACCTTC.

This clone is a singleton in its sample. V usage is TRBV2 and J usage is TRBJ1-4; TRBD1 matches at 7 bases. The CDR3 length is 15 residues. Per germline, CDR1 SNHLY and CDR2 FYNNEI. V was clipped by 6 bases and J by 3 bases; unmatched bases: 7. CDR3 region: CASRSTGVANEKLFF. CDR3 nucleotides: TGTGCCAGCAGATCCACAGGGGTAGCTAATGAAAAACTGTTTTTT.

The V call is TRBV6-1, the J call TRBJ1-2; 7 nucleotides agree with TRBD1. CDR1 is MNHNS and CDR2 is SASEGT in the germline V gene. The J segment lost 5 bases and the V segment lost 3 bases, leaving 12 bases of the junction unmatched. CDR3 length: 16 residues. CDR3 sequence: CASSEPGQAAKYGYTF. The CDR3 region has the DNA TGTGCCAGCAGTGAGCCAGGACAGGCGGCCAAATATGGCTACACCTTC.

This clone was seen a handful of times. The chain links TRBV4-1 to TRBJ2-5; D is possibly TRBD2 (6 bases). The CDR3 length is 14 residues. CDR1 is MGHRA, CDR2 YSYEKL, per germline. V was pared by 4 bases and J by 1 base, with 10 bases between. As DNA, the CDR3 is TGCGCCAGCAGCCGCGGGGCCCGCCAAGAGACCCAGTACTTC. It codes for CASSRGARQETQYF.

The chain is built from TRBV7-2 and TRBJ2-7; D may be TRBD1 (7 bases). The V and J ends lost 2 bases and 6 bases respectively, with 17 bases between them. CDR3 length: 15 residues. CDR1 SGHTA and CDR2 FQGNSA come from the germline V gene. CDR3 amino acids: CASSLWAGQGGEQYF. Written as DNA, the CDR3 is TGTGCCAGCAGCTTATGGGCAGGGCAGGGGGGCGAGCAGTACTTC.

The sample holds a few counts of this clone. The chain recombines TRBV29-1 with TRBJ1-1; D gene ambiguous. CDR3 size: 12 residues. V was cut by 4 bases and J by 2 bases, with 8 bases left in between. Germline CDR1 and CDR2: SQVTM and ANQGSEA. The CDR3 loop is CSVVSGNTEAFF. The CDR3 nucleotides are TGCAGCGTTGTTTCGGGAAACACTGAAGCTTTCTTT. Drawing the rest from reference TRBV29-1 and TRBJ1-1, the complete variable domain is SAVISQKPSRDICQRGTSLTIQCQVDSQVTMMFWYRQQPGQSLTLIATANQGSEATYESGFVIDKFPISRPNLTFSTLTVSNMSPEDSSIYLCSVVSGNTEAFFGQGTRLTVV.

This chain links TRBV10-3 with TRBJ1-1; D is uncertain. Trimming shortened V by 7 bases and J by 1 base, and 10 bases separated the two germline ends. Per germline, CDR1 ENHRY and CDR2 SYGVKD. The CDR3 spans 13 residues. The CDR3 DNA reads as TGTGCCATCACGCCCAGGCCGAACACTGAAGCTTTCTTT. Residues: CAITPRPNTEAFF.

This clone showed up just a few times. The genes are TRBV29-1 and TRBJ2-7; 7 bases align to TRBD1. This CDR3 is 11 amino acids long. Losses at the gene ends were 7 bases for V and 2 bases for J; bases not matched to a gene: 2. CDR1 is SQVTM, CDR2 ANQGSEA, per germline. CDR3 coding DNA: TGCAGCGCCGGGACAGCCTACGAGCAGTACGTC. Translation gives CSAGTAYEQYV.

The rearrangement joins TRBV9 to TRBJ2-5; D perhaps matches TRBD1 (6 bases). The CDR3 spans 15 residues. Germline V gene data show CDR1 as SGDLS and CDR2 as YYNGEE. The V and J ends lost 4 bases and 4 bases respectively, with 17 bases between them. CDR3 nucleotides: TGTGCCAGCAGCCCCCGGGACACCCGACGAGAGACCCAGTACTTC. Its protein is CASSPRDTRRETQYF.

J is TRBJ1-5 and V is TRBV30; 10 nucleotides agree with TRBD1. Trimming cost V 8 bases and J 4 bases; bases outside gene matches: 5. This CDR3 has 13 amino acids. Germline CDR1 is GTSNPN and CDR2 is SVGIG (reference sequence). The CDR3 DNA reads TGTGCCACGGCGGGACAGGGGAATCAGCCCCAGCATTTT. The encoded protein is CATAGQGNQPQHF.

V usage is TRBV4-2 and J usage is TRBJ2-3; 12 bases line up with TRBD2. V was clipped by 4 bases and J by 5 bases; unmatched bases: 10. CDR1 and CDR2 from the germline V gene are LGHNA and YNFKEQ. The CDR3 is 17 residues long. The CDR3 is CASSRDLAGGPKDTQYF. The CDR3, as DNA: TGTGCCAGCAGCCGAGACCTAGCGGGGGGGCCTAAAGATACGCAGTATTTT.

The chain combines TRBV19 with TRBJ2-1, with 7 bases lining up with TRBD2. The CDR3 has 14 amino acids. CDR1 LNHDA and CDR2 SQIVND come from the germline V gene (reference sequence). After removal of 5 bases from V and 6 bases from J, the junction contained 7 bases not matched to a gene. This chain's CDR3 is CASSRGREPNEQFF. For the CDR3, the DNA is TGTGCCAGTAGTCGTGGGAGGGAGCCCAATGAGCAGTTCTTC.

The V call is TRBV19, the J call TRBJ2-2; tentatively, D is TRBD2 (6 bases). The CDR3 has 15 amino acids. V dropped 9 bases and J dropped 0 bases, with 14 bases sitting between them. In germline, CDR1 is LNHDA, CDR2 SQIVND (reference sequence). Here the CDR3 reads CASVPGETNTGELFF. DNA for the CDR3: TGTGCCAGCGTACCGGGGGAAACGAACACCGGGGAGCTGTTTTTT.

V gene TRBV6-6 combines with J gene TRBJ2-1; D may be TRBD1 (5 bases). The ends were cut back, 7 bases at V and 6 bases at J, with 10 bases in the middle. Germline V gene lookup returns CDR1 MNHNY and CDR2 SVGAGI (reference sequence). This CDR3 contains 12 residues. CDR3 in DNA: TGTGCCAGCACGACAGTAACCAATGAGCAGTTCTTC. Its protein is CASTTVTNEQFF.